The rows below give T cell receptor beta chains drawn from one sample of a study of T-cell memory formation after mild COVID-19. One entry per CDR3 protein results from TCRdb running MiXCR on the 5' RACE reads. The data hold over 120,000 distinct CDR3 sequences, with less than 25% observed a single time. What was sequenced was PBMCs or a T cell subset sorted from them (not recorded which). The receptors shown here come from an adult woman who had mild COVID-19 (a few samples of this study predate the infection). Cell type and time point are not known. Both conserved end residues are trimmed from each CDR3. Each record gives: J gene, V gene, CDR3 protein.

J: TRBJ2-5
V: TRBV4-2
CDR3: ASSQEVGLVGWQETQY

J: TRBJ1-5
V: TRBV12-3/TRBV12-4
CDR3: ASSDGERNQPQH

J: TRBJ1-5
V: TRBV25-1
CDR3: ASRQLGNQPQH

J: TRBJ2-7
V: TRBV30
CDR3: AWATGGQEQY

J: TRBJ2-2
V: TRBV12-3/TRBV12-4
CDR3: ASTNTGELF

J: TRBJ1-4
V: TRBV7-6
CDR3: ASSARRLRGEKLF

J: TRBJ2-7
V: TRBV4-1
CDR3: ASSAGVAGDYEQY

J: TRBJ2-5
V: TRBV29-1
CDR3: SVRTSGLQETQY

J: TRBJ2-7
V: TRBV4-1
CDR3: ASSHRQGAYEQY

J: TRBJ2-7
V: TRBV7-6
CDR3: ASSVLTGGPDEQY

J: TRBJ2-5
V: TRBV30
CDR3: ALMGETQY

J: TRBJ2-1
V: TRBV5-1
CDR3: ASSRGLAGWF

J: TRBJ2-1
V: TRBV6-6
CDR3: ASSYGVLAAGQSYNEQF

J: TRBJ2-5
V: TRBV11-2
CDR3: ASSFSSGETQY

J: TRBJ1-2
V: TRBV25-1
CDR3: ASSESYDSKGYGYT

J: TRBJ1-5
V: TRBV7-9
CDR3: ASSLTGTGQPQH

J: TRBJ1-2
V: TRBV4-1
CDR3: ASSQPGQGSYGYT

J: TRBJ2-3
V: TRBV6-1
CDR3: ATHSGGELTDTQY

J: TRBJ2-7
V: TRBV2
CDR3: ASSEVSWESSYEQY

J: TRBJ2-3
V: TRBV11-2
CDR3: ASSAVGGGLSTDTQY

J: TRBJ2-3
V: TRBV6-4
CDR3: ASSPGISHTDTQY

J: TRBJ2-1
V: TRBV7-9
CDR3: ASSPPDVLSYNEQF

J: TRBJ2-2
V: TRBV9
CDR3: ASSVGSRAPNTGELF

J: TRBJ2-5
V: TRBV11-3
CDR3: ASSLFAQQETQY

J: TRBJ2-6
V: TRBV24-1
CDR3: ATSDSGANVLT

J: TRBJ2-2
V: TRBV7-9
CDR3: ASSPLPGELF

J: TRBJ2-1
V: TRBV11-2
CDR3: ASSSRDSYNEQF

J: TRBJ1-5
V: TRBV2
CDR3: ASSEGSQRPSNQPQH

J: TRBJ2-7
V: TRBV5-1
CDR3: ASSPRGQPTYEQY

J: TRBJ2-3
V: TRBV5-8
CDR3: ARDRTYSTDTQY

J: TRBJ2-7
V: TRBV7-2
CDR3: ASSLVAGASYEQY

J: TRBJ1-2
V: TRBV4-1
CDR3: ASSLNEGDYGYT

J: TRBJ2-7
V: TRBV6-1
CDR3: ASSEGQGIPYEQY